The entry that follows covers one T cell receptor (beta chain) sequence. The antigen remains undetermined. V lost 6 bases and J 1 base, leaving 7 bases between the germline ends. This CDR3 has 12 residues. Germline CDR1 and CDR2: GTSNPN and SVGIG (reference sequence). This sample was included in a study of vaccination effects on CD4 cells after COVID-19. The table came from immunoSEQ multiplex PCR; TCRdb's copy has only in-frame clones and leaves some out. The table records some 61,000 clones, roughly 76% of them present only once. Findings of the study overall: The study found that only 1 of 255 vaccine-induced clones from healthy vaccinees cross-reacted with common cold coronaviruses.

Expansion of antigen-specific CD4+ T cells with viral peptide pools was carried out by the ViraFEST assay before sequencing. Subsequent to a culture period of about ten days, CD4+ T cells were isolated. The cohort was immunized with two doses of either the BNT162b2 or mRNA-1273 vaccine. This sequence originates from a human donor who received a COVID-19 vaccine. The starting material was CD4+ T cells from PBMCs cultured with HCoV-OC43 spike peptides, obtained after COVID-19 vaccination. Stated subset: HCoV-OC43 spike overlapping peptide pool stimulation. V usage is TRBV30 and J usage is TRBJ1-3; D unclear. In DNA, the CDR3 is TGTGCCTGTCGGGGTTCTGGAAACACCATATATTTT. Protein: CACRGSGNTIYF.